The rows below give T cell receptor beta chains drawn from one sample of a study of identifying expanded T cells in peripheral blood. The assay was immunoSEQ multiplex PCR, and TCRdb's table has in-frame clones only and misses some. The repertoire holds approximately 81,000 clones, with 65% to 85% as singletons. Sequencing input: blood. These receptors all stem from a person between 18 and 75 years old in good health. The CDR3 runs from the conserved cysteine through the conserved F or W. D genes are given only for firm matches. Some rows mark clone size as missing; the rest say once, few, many or name a class of expanded clone.

TRBJ2-3	NA	TRBV9	NA	15	CASSAQGYLTDTQYF	TGTGCCAGCAGCGCCCAGGGGTATTTGACAGATACGCAGTATTTT
TRBJ1-1	NA	TRBV6-6	NA	11	CASSYTGGAFF	TGTGCCAGCAGTTACACAGGCGGGGCTTTCTTT
TRBJ2-1	TRBD1	TRBV11-3	NA	15	CASSPGTGGFYEQFF	TGTGCCAGCAGCCCCGGGACAGGGGGTTTCTATGAGCAGTTCTTC
TRBJ1-1	NA	TRBV15	NA	16	CATSRDIQVEGTEAFF	TGTGCCACCAGCAGAGATATACAGGTTGAGGGCACTGAAGCTTTCTTT
TRBJ2-5	TRBD2	TRBV28	once	14	CASSFLLGGETQYF	TGTGCCAGCAGTTTTCTTCTGGGGGGGGAGACCCAGTACTTC
TRBJ2-5	NA	TRBV29-1	NA	15	CSVVLRDTSWETQYF	TGCAGCGTTGTGCTCCGGGACACCTCCTGGGAGACCCAGTACTTC
TRBJ2-5	NA	TRBV19	NA	12	CASRQAGETQYF	TGTGCCAGCCGACAGGCGGGAGAGACCCAGTACTTC
TRBJ2-7	NA	TRBV28	few	13	CASRGRGSHEQYF	TGTGCCAGCAGAGGCAGGGGTAGCCACGAGCAGTACTTC
TRBJ2-1	TRBD1	TRBV7-6	NA	16	CASSLGDSRSYNEQFF	TGTGCCAGCAGCTTGGGGGACAGCCGCTCCTACAATGAGCAGTTCTTC
TRBJ1-1	NA	TRBV18	NA	12	CASSTMNTEAFF	TGTGCCAGCTCGACAATGAACACTGAAGCTTTCTTT
TRBJ2-7	NA	TRBV4-1	NA	15	CASSQEGSDPYEQYF	TGCGCCAGCAGCCAAGAAGGGAGCGACCCCTACGAGCAGTACTTC
TRBJ2-2	TRBD2	TRBV6-6	NA	16	CASSWTSGRNTGELFF	TGTGCCAGCAGTTGGACTAGCGGGCGAAACACCGGGGAGCTGTTTTTT
TRBJ2-7	NA	TRBV28	NA	14	CASSWGTPSYEQYF	TGTGCCAGCAGCTGGGGGACACCCTCCTACGAGCAGTACTTC
TRBJ2-3	NA	TRBV4-2	NA	17	CASSQDLPGTSTDTQYF	TGTGCCAGCAGCCAAGATCTCCCAGGAACTAGCACAGATACGCAGTATTTT
TRBJ2-7	NA	TRBV4-2	NA	17	CASSQAGDVYSSYEQYF	TGTGCCAGCAGCCAAGCCGGCGACGTATATAGCTCCTACGAGCAGTACTTC
TRBJ2-1	NA	TRBV2	NA	16	CASSGDSGLGNNEQFF	TGTGCCAGCAGTGGAGATAGCGGTTTGGGCAACAATGAGCAGTTCTTC
TRBJ2-1	TRBD2	TRBV4-3	once	17	CASSQEGPSGNFGGQFF	TGCGCCAGCAGCCAAGAAGGGCCCAGCGGGAACTTCGGTGGGCAGTTCTTC
TRBJ2-4	NA	TRBV7-6	NA	15	CASSLSAGTANIQYF	TGTGCCAGCAGCTTAAGCGCGGGAACCGCAAACATTCAGTACTTC
TRBJ2-7	NA	TRBV21-1	NA	14	CASSNSQRSYEQYF	TGTGCCAGCAGCAATTCCCAGCGGAGCTACGAGCAGTACTTC
TRBJ2-7	TRBD2	TRBV15	NA	15	CATSRDLGGGVEQYF	TGTGCCACCAGCAGAGATTTGGGTGGGGGGGTCGAGCAGTACTTC
TRBJ1-1	NA	TRBV15	once	12	CATSRVGTEAFF	TGTGCCACCAGCAGAGTGGGCACTGAAGCTTTCTTT
TRBJ1-4	TRBD1	TRBV28	NA	14	CATQGAGTNEKLFF	TGTGCTACCCAGGGGGCCGGAACTAATGAAAAACTGTTTTTT
TRBJ1-5	NA	TRBV28	NA	15	CASSFGGSINQPQHF	TGTGCCAGCAGTTTCGGGGGGTCGATTAATCAGCCCCAGCATTTT
TRBJ2-1	TRBD2	TRBV29-1	once	13	CSVVPAGGGEQFF	TGCAGCGTTGTGCCAGCGGGAGGTGGGGAGCAGTTCTTC
TRBJ1-2	TRBD1	TRBV7-6	few	15	CASSLAGTGPYGYTF	TGTGCCAGCAGCTTAGCGGGGACAGGCCCCTATGGCTACACCTTC
TRBJ2-7	TRBD2	TRBV27	NA	13	CASSFRTSAEQYF	TGTGCCAGCAGTTTCCGGACTAGTGCCGAGCAGTACTTC
TRBJ1-1	NA	TRBV2	NA	13	CASSATGTTEAFF	TGTGCCAGCAGTGCAACAGGGACCACTGAAGCTTTCTTT
TRBJ2-7	NA	TRBV28	once	16	CASTLTGSRGSYEQYF	TGTGCCAGCACCCTAACCGGGAGCAGGGGATCCTACGAGCAGTACTTC
TRBJ2-1	TRBD2	TRBV6-1	NA	12	CASSSLAVLQFF	TGTGCCAGCAGCTCCCTAGCGGTTCTACAGTTCTTC
TRBJ2-7	NA	TRBV6-5	NA	14	CASIRPGSSYEQYF	TGTGCCAGCATCAGGCCGGGGAGCTCCTACGAGCAGTACTTC
TRBJ1-4	NA	TRBV29-1	NA	13	CSVGAGSNEKLFF	TGCAGCGTTGGTGCAGGGTCTAATGAAAAACTGTTTTTT
TRBJ2-2	TRBD2	TRBV5-1	NA	18	CASSSTFSSGGNTGELFF	TGCGCCAGCAGCTCGACCTTTTCTAGCGGGGGTAACACCGGGGAGCTGTTTTTT
TRBJ2-1	TRBD2	TRBV19	NA	15	CASIQTSGSYNEQFF	TGTGCCAGTATCCAAACTAGCGGCTCCTACAATGAGCAGTTCTTC
TRBJ2-7	NA	TRBV21-1	NA	15	CASSFPGTEPYEQYF	TGTGCCAGCAGCTTTCCCGGGACGGAGCCCTACGAGCAGTACTTC
TRBJ2-1	TRBD2	TRBV9	NA	15	CASSLLAGTSYEQFF	TGTGCCAGCAGCCTTCTAGCGGGAACTAGCTATGAGCAGTTCTTC
TRBJ2-3	NA	TRBV29-1	NA	13	CSVGSTVGDTQYF	TGCAGCGTTGGCTCTACAGTCGGGGATACGCAGTATTTT
TRBJ2-3	NA	TRBV4-2	NA	14	CASSQDGNTDTQYF	TGTGCCAGCAGCCAAGATGGGAACACAGATACGCAGTATTTT
TRBJ2-2	NA	TRBV29-1	NA	16	CSATSQGHSPAGELFF	TGCAGCGCTACGTCCCAGGGACATTCTCCGGCCGGGGAGCTGTTTTTT
TRBJ1-1	NA	TRBV6-1	NA	11	CASREQGSAFF	TGTGCCAGCAGGGAACAAGGGTCGGCTTTCTTT
TRBJ2-7	NA	TRBV4-2	NA	13	CASSQDRVYEQYF	TGTGCCAGCAGCCAAGATAGGGTCTACGAGCAGTACTTC
TRBJ2-7	NA	TRBV6-1	once	11	CASSQLYEQYF	TGTGCCAGCAGCCAGCTGTACGAGCAGTACTTC
TRBJ2-3	TRBD1	TRBV2	NA	16	CASTRDRGYSTDTQYF	TGTGCCAGTACTAGGGACAGGGGTTACAGCACAGATACGCAGTATTTT
TRBJ2-7	TRBD1	TRBV11-1	NA	14	CASSATGVSYEQYF	TGTGCCAGCAGCGCAACAGGGGTCTCCTACGAGCAGTACTTC
TRBJ2-7	NA	TRBV27	NA	15	CASRQAEGAYYEQYF	TGTGCCAGCCGCCAGGCGGAGGGGGCCTACTACGAGCAGTACTTC
TRBJ2-3	TRBD2	TRBV4-2	NA	20	CASSLIPSNPLAGSTDTQYF	TGTGCCAGCAGCCTTATACCATCCAACCCCCTAGCGGGGAGCACAGATACGCAGTATTTT
TRBJ2-5	TRBD2	TRBV7-6	NA	14	CASTPLAAQETQYF	TGTGCCAGCACCCCCCTAGCGGCCCAAGAGACCCAGTACTTC
TRBJ1-5	TRBD1	TRBV19	once	15	CASSGSGTGSQPQHF	TGTGCCAGTAGCGGTTCCGGGACAGGGTCCCAGCCCCAGCATTTT
TRBJ2-3	NA	TRBV11-2	NA	17	CASSLDTAQLPTDTQYF	TGTGCCAGCAGCTTAGATACGGCACAACTACCCACAGATACGCAGTATTTT